The 18 T cell receptor beta chains given below trace back to one sample, sequenced in a study of CD8 T cells in ankylosing spondylitis. General observations from the study: The study identified a TCR beta motif of roughly eight highly homologous variants that appeared characteristic of ankylosing spondylitis blood.

These receptors' targets are unknown. TCRdb analysed the 5' RACE reads with MiXCR anew, one entry per CDR3 protein. The repertoire includes about 700,000 distinct CDR3 sequences, 15% to 20% of them detected once, and about a fifth sits in the top ten. The specimen was blood, either unsorted or a sorted T cell fraction (not recorded which). The receptors here all came from a male donor with ankylosing spondylitis.

This clonotype was seen a few times. The chain carries TRBV27 and TRBJ2-3; D may correspond to TRBD1 or TRBD2 (5 bases each). The V end was cut by 5 bases, the J end by 6 bases, with 21 bases between. The CDR3 is 16 residues long. The germline CDR1 and CDR2 sequences are MNHEY and SMNVEV (reference sequence). CDR3 nucleotide sequence: TGTGCCAGCAGTCCCGGGACCTCGATATTCACTGATACGCAGTATTTT. Its translation is CASSPGTSIFTDTQYF.

This clonotype was counted only a few times. V gene TRBV12-3 or TRBV12-4 combines with J gene TRBJ2-7; D gene ambiguous. This CDR3 region has 15 residues. V dropped 0 bases and J dropped 1 base, with 10 bases sitting between them. CDR3 sequence: CASSLAPTASYEQYF. For the CDR3, the DNA is TGTGCCAGCAGTTTAGCGCCGACGGCATCCTACGAGCAGTACTTC.

This clonotype was counted between two and nine times. The V call is TRBV20-1, the J call TRBJ2-7; no reliable D call. CDR3 length: 14 residues. V lost 1 base, J lost 5 bases, and 15 bases lay in between. Germline V gene lookup returns CDR1 DFQATT and CDR2 SNEGSKA (reference sequence). DNA for the CDR3: TGCAGTGCTAGAGGCGAGAGAAGGACGGACGAGCAGTACTTC. It translates to CSARGERRTDEQYF.

V usage is TRBV7-2 and J usage is TRBJ1-3; D is undetermined. The length of the CDR3 is 16 residues. Trimming removed 4 bases at V and 4 bases at J, with 17 bases between. Germline CDR1 SGHTA, CDR2 FQGNSA. CDR3 sequence (DNA): TGTGCCAGCAGCTACCGGAGTATGGTCTCAGGAAACACCATATATTTT. Residues: CASSYRSMVSGNTIYF.

This clonotype came up a few times. The genes are TRBV15 and TRBJ1-1, with a possible D match to TRBD1 (5 bases). There are 15 residues in the CDR3. The germline gives CDR1 LNHNV, CDR2 YYDKDF (reference sequence). Trimming removed 0 bases from V and 5 bases from J, with 13 bases in between. The CDR3 spells CATSRDAGVGTEAFF. CDR3 nucleotide sequence: TGTGCCACCAGCAGAGATGCGGGGGTCGGAACTGAAGCTTTCTTT.

This clonotype was counted between two and nine times. The rearrangement links TRBV6-1 to TRBJ2-1; D gene uncertain. The CDR3 contains 13 residues. Trimming removed 6 bases from V and 12 bases from J, with 18 bases in between. Germline values: CDR1 MNHNS, CDR2 SASEGT. DNA of the CDR3: TGTGCCAGCAGCCCCACTACCGTCACGGGGCAGTTCTTC. It is translated as CASSPTTVTGQFF.

This clonotype showed up just a few times. CDR3 sequence: CSARGQGFSYGYTF. CDR3 sequence (DNA): TGCAGTGCTAGAGGACAGGGGTTTTCCTATGGCTACACCTTC. The V call is TRBV20-1, the J call TRBJ1-2; 8 nucleotides align to TRBD1. The CDR3 is 14 amino acids. The V gene's germline CDR1 is DFQATT and CDR2 SNEGSKA (reference sequence). V lost 1 base, J lost 4 bases, and 5 bases stayed unmatched.

This clonotype was counted between two and nine times. The rearrangement joins TRBV6-1 to TRBJ1-1; D is perhaps TRBD1 (6 bases). This CDR3 is built from 13 residues. V lost 5 bases and J lost 7, with 14 bases in between. The V gene's germline CDR1 is MNHNS and CDR2 SASEGT. Here the CDR3 reads CASSRPGTYEAFF. The DNA of the CDR3 is TGTGCCAGCAGTCGACCCGGGACATATGAAGCTTTCTTT.

J is TRBJ2-3 and V is TRBV20-1; TRBD2 aligns across 8 bases. The length of the CDR3 is 15 residues. Germline values: CDR1 DFQATT, CDR2 SNEGSKA (reference sequence). V shed 6 bases, J shed 3 bases, and the junction held 11 bases outside the gene matches. CDR3 DNA: TGCAGTGCCACCGTACTTAGCGGGAAGACAGATACGCAGTATTTT. This translates into CSATVLSGKTDTQYF.

The chain uses TRBV29-1 and TRBJ2-1, with 12 bases aligning to TRBD2. This CDR3 region has 14 residues. CDR1 is SQVTM, CDR2 ANQGSEA, per germline. After removal of 0 bases from V and 10 bases from J, the junction contained 4 bases not matched to a gene. This CDR3 reads CSVEEAGLAGEQFF. In DNA form, the CDR3 reads TGCAGCGTTGAAGAGGCCGGACTAGCGGGAGAGCAGTTCTTC.

The V call is TRBV12-3 or TRBV12-4, the J call TRBJ2-3, with D hard to call. The CDR3 totals 11 residues. With 7 bases removed from V and 4 bases from J, the gap between germline ends came to 6 bases. The chain's CDR3 is CASTFSDTQYF. CDR3 nucleotide sequence: TGTGCCAGCACATTTTCAGATACGCAGTATTTT.

The sample holds many counts of this clonotype. The V gene is TRBV4-1, the J gene TRBJ1-2, with D perhaps matching TRBD1 (6 bases). The germline V gene has CDR1 MGHRA and CDR2 YSYEKL. V was cut by 0 bases and J by 5 bases, with 10 bases left in between. CDR3 size: 14 residues. The CDR3 DNA reads as TGCGCCAGCAGCCAAGATCCCACAGGGTATGGCTACACCTTC. Residues: CASSQDPTGYGYTF.

The chain combines TRBV6-2 or TRBV6-3 with TRBJ2-7, with D possibly matching TRBD2 (5 bases). This CDR3 is built from 13 residues. Germline lookup yields CDR1 MNHEY and CDR2 SVGEGT. V shed 7 bases and J shed 2 bases, with 12 bases lying between them. Here the CDR3 DNA reads TGTGCCAGCACTAACGGAGGACCCTACGAGCAGTACTTC. Its translation is CASTNGGPYEQYF.

V gene TRBV5-1 combines with J gene TRBJ2-3; tentative D call: TRBD2 (5 bases). CDR1 is SGHRS and CDR2 is YFSETQ in the germline V gene. CDR3 length equals 11 residues. V was clipped by 5 bases and J by 5 bases, with 6 bases between them. CDR3 loop: CASRREDTQYF. In nucleotides, the CDR3 is TGCGCCAGCAGACGGGAAGATACGCAGTATTTT.

Only a few counts were recorded for this clonotype. The CDR3 bases are TGTGCCAGCAGCCCTGGACAGGGCCGCCAGTACTTC. This gives the protein CASSPGQGRQYF. This chain links TRBV5-8 with TRBJ2-7; 8 bases are a match to TRBD1. The CDR3 sequence is 12 residues long. CDR1 is SGHTS, CDR2 YDEGEE, per germline. J was trimmed by 10 bases and V by 4 bases; bases with no gene match: 7.

This chain links TRBV4-1 with TRBJ1-6, with a weak D call TRBD1 (5 bases). Germline V gene lookup returns CDR1 MGHRA and CDR2 YSYEKL. The CDR3 loop spans 16 amino acids. V was clipped by 6 bases and J by 0 bases, with 12 bases between them. Here the CDR3 DNA reads TGCGCCAGCAGACTAGGGGAGAGCTCCTATAATTCACCCCTCCACTTT. This translates into CASRLGESSYNSPLHF.

The rearrangement uses TRBV15 and TRBJ1-2, with 9 bases matching TRBD1. Germline CDR1 and CDR2: LNHNV and YYDKDF (reference sequence). The CDR3 has 15 amino acids. The J segment lost 4 bases and the V segment lost 0 bases, leaving 3 bases of the junction unmatched. DNA of the CDR3: TGTGCCACCAGCAGAGACGGGACAGGGACCTATGGCTACACCTTC. The encoded protein is CATSRDGTGTYGYTF.

V is TRBV7-9 and J is TRBJ1-6; D ambiguous. The V end was cut by 5 bases, the J end by 8 bases, with 7 bases between. CDR3 length: 12 residues. In germline, CDR1 is SEHNR, CDR2 FQNEAQ (reference sequence). CDR3 in amino acids: CASSGEHSPLHF. CDR3 DNA: TGTGCCAGCAGCGGGGAGCATTCACCCCTCCACTTT.